Following are 14 T cell receptor beta chains from one sample sequenced in a study of blood T cells in healthy people across ages. Through a sample-barcoded 5' primer and a J-beta primer mix, a second PCR was run for roughly 6 to 11 cycles. TCRdb re-called the 5' RACE reads with MiXCR, one entry per CDR3 protein. The table has some 790,000 distinct CDR3 sequences, around 30% seen once. Material for sequencing was blood. The source is a woman of 80 years or more in good health.

DNA of the CDR3: TGCAGTGCCCCAATGGCCCTGGTACCCTACAATGAGCAGTTCTTC. Translating gives CSAPMALVPYNEQFF. This rearrangement joins TRBV20-1 to TRBJ2-1; no clear D. From germline, CDR1 is DFQATT and CDR2 SNEGSKA (reference sequence). The CDR3 consists of 15 residues. The germline V and J ends were trimmed by 6 bases and 2 bases, with 17 bases remaining between them.

The V gene is TRBV12-3 or TRBV12-4, the J gene TRBJ2-3, with a weak D call TRBD2 (5 bases). V was trimmed by 3 bases and J by 15 bases, leaving 28 bases between them. The CDR3 has 16 residues. The CDR3 DNA sequence: TGTGCCAGCAGTTTCCACAGCGGACCGAGCACAGATATGCAATATTTT. Amino acids: CASSFHSGPSTDMQYF.

Of note for this clonotype: This could be a read error, since a much larger clone is one nucleotide away. Here the CDR3 omits its conserved ending phenylalanine or tryptophan, so a read error is the likely source. The V gene is TRBV20-1, the J gene TRBJ1-2, with no clear D. The CDR3 is 12 amino acids. The germline CDR1 and CDR2 sequences are DFQATT and SNEGSKA (reference sequence). Trimming took 0 bases from V and 8 from J, leaving 10 bases between them. The CDR3 DNA reads as TGCAGTGCTAGAGAGGGCTCAGGAGGCTACACCGTC. This encodes CSAREGSGGYTV.

This sequence joins TRBV11-3 and TRBJ2-1; 7 bases are a match to TRBD2. Trimming cost V 5 bases and J 9 bases; bases outside gene matches: 10. CDR3 size: 14 residues. Germline V gives CDR1 SGHNT, CDR2 YENEEA. The CDR3 is CASSPGREAGEQFF. The CDR3 nucleotides read TGTGCCAGCAGCCCAGGGAGGGAAGCGGGTGAGCAGTTCTTC.

Regarding this clonotype: A much larger clone lies a single base off, so this may be a read error. The chain recombines TRBV7-2 with TRBJ2-5, with D perhaps matching TRBD1 (6 bases). Germline lookup yields CDR1 SGHTA and CDR2 FQGNSA. V lost 7 bases to trimming and J lost 0 bases, with 15 bases between them. There are 15 residues in the CDR3. The CDR3 DNA is TGTGCCAGCACCCTCAGGGGACGGAACCAAGAGACCCAGTACTTC. This codes for CASTLRGRNQETQYF.

This clonotype was counted ten times or more. The rearrangement joins TRBV20-1 to TRBJ2-5, with a possible D match to TRBD1 (5 bases). Per germline, CDR1 DFQATT and CDR2 SNEGSKA (reference sequence). The CDR3 loop spans 12 amino acids. The V end lost 0 bases, the J end lost 4 bases, and 6 bases lay between the germline ends. The CDR3 region has the DNA TGCAGTGCTAGAGATAGGGGAGAGACCCAGTACTTC. Translated, it gives CSARDRGETQYF.

This clonotype has ten or more counts. This chain links TRBV20-1 with TRBJ2-3; D is unresolved. Germline V gene data show CDR1 as DFQATT and CDR2 as SNEGSKA (reference sequence). The V end was cut by 1 base, the J end by 1 base, with 9 bases between. The CDR3 is made up of 14 amino acids. The CDR3 region has the DNA TGCAGTGCTAGAGGGTACAGAGGCACAGATACGCAGTATTTT. Its translation is CSARGYRGTDTQYF.

This clonotype turned up a few times. The chain couples TRBV3-1 to TRBJ1-1; D gene uncertain. The CDR3 runs 14 residues. The V end was cut by 3 bases, the J end by 8 bases, with 16 bases between. Germline V gene lookup returns CDR1 LGHDT and CDR2 YNNKEL (reference sequence). CDR3 in amino acids: CASSQPSRGAEAFF. The CDR3 DNA follows: TGTGCCAGCAGCCAGCCCAGCCGGGGAGCGGAAGCTTTCTTT.

The sample holds many counts of this clonotype. The chain uses TRBV7-9 and TRBJ1-1; no definite D call. The CDR3 sequence is 13 residues long. The V and J ends lost 2 bases and 4 bases respectively, with 8 bases between them. CDR1 and CDR2 (germline): SEHNR, FQNEAQ (reference sequence). The CDR3 region has the DNA TGTGCCAGCAGCTTAAGGGAAGGCACTGAAGCTTTCTTT. Its protein is CASSLREGTEAFF. The variable domain in full, completed from reference TRBV7-9 and TRBJ1-1, reads DTGVSQNPRHKITKRGQNVTFRCDPISEHNRLYWYRQTLGQGPEFLTYFQNEAQLEKSRLLSDRFSAERPKGSFSTLEIQRTEQGDSAMYLCASSLREGTEAFFGQGTRLTVV.

A remark on this clonotype: The junction and the germline gene differ at one end; a read error may be behind it. This chain links TRBV12-3 or TRBV12-4 with TRBJ2-3; 8 nucleotides agree with TRBD1. The CDR3 runs 15 residues. The chain's CDR3 is CASSRGQGIADMQYF. DNA for the CDR3: TGTGCCAGCAGTCGAGGACAGGGAATCGCAGATATGCAGTATTTT.

This clonotype was recorded many times. The rearrangement links TRBV9 to TRBJ1-2; D might be TRBD1 (5 bases). Trimming took off 0 bases at V and 4 bases at J, with 13 bases between the two ends. This CDR3 is built from 15 residues. In germline, CDR1 is SGDLS, CDR2 YYNGEE. The CDR3 region is CASSVDAGTFYGYTF. The CDR3 bases are TGTGCCAGCAGCGTAGATGCAGGGACTTTCTATGGCTACACCTTC.

In its sample, this clonotype was seen a few times. This could be a read error, since a much larger clone is one nucleotide away. V gene TRBV20-1 combines with J gene TRBJ2-7; 10 bases fit TRBD1. The V and J ends lost 1 base and 3 bases, in that order; junction bases with no gene match: 3. CDR3 size: 14 residues. Germline V gives CDR1 DFQATT, CDR2 SNEGSKA (reference sequence). In DNA form, the CDR3 reads TGCAGTGCTAGAGTGGGGGACAGGGGCTACGAGCAGTACTTC. Amino acids: CSARVGDRGYEQYF.

The J gene is TRBJ1-1, the V gene TRBV6-1; a possible D gene is TRBD1 (5 bases). CDR1 is MNHNS, CDR2 SASEGT, per germline. Trimming left V 1 base short and J 1 base short, with 13 bases between. The CDR3 runs 16 residues. CDR3: CASSEGGGRGNTEAFF. The CDR3 nucleotides are TGTGCCAGCAGTGAAGGGGGCGGGCGGGGGAACACTGAAGCTTTCTTT.

This clonotype has only one observation. The gene calls are TRBV11-2 and TRBJ2-1, with D possibly matching TRBD2 (6 bases). Germline loops: CDR1 SGHAT, CDR2 FQNNGV. The V and J ends lost 5 bases and 4 bases respectively, with 21 bases between them. This CDR3 comprises 17 residues. CDR3 residues: CASSPRDWGVGYNEQFF. The CDR3 nucleotides read TGTGCCAGCAGCCCTCGGGACTGGGGGGTGGGGTACAATGAGCAGTTCTTC. Supplemented by reference TRBV11-2 and TRBJ2-1, the full variable domain reads EAGVAQSPRYKIIEKRQSVAFWCNPISGHATLYWYQQILGQGPKLLIQFQNNGVVDDSQLPKDRFSAERLKGVDSTLKIQPAKLEDSAVYLCASSPRDWGVGYNEQFFGPGTRLTVL.